These 20 T cell receptor beta chains originate from one sample sequenced in a study of cytomegalovirus exposure and HLA in healthy donors. PCR involved 60 Vbeta and 13 Jbeta primers. Profiling relied on immunoSEQ multiplex PCR, and the TCRdb table lists in-frame clones only, not all of them. The sample holds approximately 120,000 clones, 80% seen once. The sample taken for sequencing was PBMCs. These receptors were taken from a man aged 25-40 years in good health and CMV-seropositive.

V and J are TRBV30 and TRBJ1-1; possible D gene TRBD1, 6 bases. Trimming removed 3 bases at V and 10 bases at J, with 12 bases between. CDR3 length: 11 residues. Germline V CDR1 and CDR2: GTSNPN, SVGIG (reference sequence). CDR3 bases: TGTGCCTGGAGCGGGGGGCAGGTAGCTTTCTTT. It encodes CAWSGGQVAFF.

The J gene is TRBJ2-1, the V gene TRBV6-1; 9 bases are shared with TRBD2. This CDR3 is 14 amino acids long. Germline trimming cut 7 bases from V and 5 bases from J; bases unmatched to any gene: 6. Germline assignment: CDR1 MNHNS and CDR2 SASEGT. The CDR3 spells CASIASGADNEQFF. The CDR3 region has the DNA TGTGCCAGCATCGCTAGCGGGGCGGACAATGAGCAGTTCTTC.

Only a few counts were recorded for this clone. The rearrangement joins TRBV6-1 to TRBJ2-1; TRBD2 agrees at 13 bases. The germline V gene has CDR1 MNHNS and CDR2 SASEGT. The CDR3 extends over 15 amino acids. V lost 4 bases to trimming and J lost 8 bases; unmatched junction nucleotides: 5. CDR3 residues: CASSVLAGGPDEQFF. CDR3 nucleotides: TGTGCCAGCAGTGTACTAGCGGGGGGGCCGGATGAGCAGTTCTTC.

The chain carries TRBV7-6 and TRBJ2-2; TRBD2 might be the D (6 bases). Trimming pared 2 bases from V and 8 bases from J, leaving 15 bases between. The CDR3 extends over 15 amino acids. Germline V lookup: CDR1 SGHVS, CDR2 FNYEAQ. This CDR3 is CASSLTSGLWGELFF. Here the CDR3 DNA reads TGTGCCAGCAGCTTAACCTCGGGACTCTGGGGGGAGCTGTTTTTT. Full variable domain (outside the CDR3, taken from reference TRBV7-6 and TRBJ2-2): GAGVSQSPRYKVTKRGQDVALRCDPISGHVSLYWYRQALGQGPEFLTYFNYEAQQDKSGLPNDRFSAERPEGSISTLTIQRTEQRDSAMYRCASSLTSGLWGELFFGEGSRLTVL.

The chain is built from TRBV4-2 and TRBJ1-1; TRBD1 matches at 9 bases. The CDR3 is 15 amino acids. Germline loops: CDR1 LGHNA, CDR2 YNFKEQ. Trimming cost V 2 bases and J 4 bases; bases outside gene matches: 5. CDR3 in DNA: TGTGCCAGCAGCCAACCCGGGACAGGGTTCACTGAAGCTTTCTTT. As protein: CASSQPGTGFTEAFF.

The chain has TRBV6-5 and TRBJ2-5; possible D gene TRBD1, 8 bases. V lost 2 bases and J lost 2, with 12 bases in between. The CDR3 consists of 15 residues. The V gene's germline CDR1 is MNHEY and CDR2 SVGAGI. CDR3 amino acids: CASSYNRGGQETQYF. The DNA for the CDR3 is TGTGCCAGCAGTTACAACAGGGGGGGGCAAGAGACCCAGTACTTC.

This clone was found once. The V call is TRBV30, the J call TRBJ2-3, with no clear D. The CDR3 runs to 12 residues. Per germline, CDR1 GTSNPN and CDR2 SVGIG (reference sequence). Trimming shortened V by 7 bases and J by 4 bases, and 12 bases separated the two germline ends. CDR3 DNA sequence: TGTGCCTACCTCATGGCTTCAGATACGCAGTATTTT. Protein sequence: CAYLMASDTQYF. The full variable domain, with the rest looked up from reference TRBV30 and TRBJ2-3, is SQTIHQWPATLVQPVGSPLSLECTVEGTSNPNLYWYRQAAGRGLQLLFYSVGIGQISSEVPQNLSASRPQDRQFILSSKKLLLSDSGFYLCAYLMASDTQYFGPGTRLTVL.

V usage is TRBV29-1 and J usage is TRBJ2-1; D might be TRBD1 (5 bases). V lost 3 bases to trimming and J lost 0 bases, with 12 bases between them. The CDR3 spans 15 residues. The germline V gene encodes CDR1 SQVTM and CDR2 ANQGSEA. The CDR3 bases are TGCAGCGTTGAGCCAGGGATAACCTCCTACAATGAGCAGTTCTTC. Translation: CSVEPGITSYNEQFF.

The rearrangement links TRBV7-3 to TRBJ2-7; 9 positions match TRBD1. Germline V gives CDR1 SGHTA, CDR2 FQGTGA. The CDR3 is 16 amino acids. The V and J ends lost 5 bases and 9 bases, in that order; junction bases with no gene match: 17. The CDR3 DNA follows: TGTGCCAGCAGCCCCCGGACAGGGGCGGCCTTGGTCGGGCAGTACTTC. It encodes CASSPRTGAALVGQYF.

In its sample, this clone was seen a few times. V and J are TRBV6-4 and TRBJ1-1; D is possibly TRBD1 (6 bases). CDR1 is MRHNA, CDR2 SNTAGT, per germline. V was pared by 5 bases and J by 1 base, with 14 bases between. The CDR3 runs to 15 residues. CDR3 sequence reads: CASSPTGRRNTEAFF. In DNA form, the CDR3 reads TGTGCCAGCAGTCCGACAGGCCGCCGGAACACTGAAGCTTTCTTT.

The genes are TRBV10-2 and TRBJ1-3; tentative D call: TRBD1 (6 bases). This CDR3 is 16 amino acids long. The V end was cut by 3 bases, the J end by 0 bases, with 12 bases between. Germline CDR1 is WSHSY and CDR2 is SAAADI. CDR3 sequence: CASSDYREHSGNTIYF. The CDR3 DNA is TGCGCCAGCAGTGATTACAGGGAACACTCTGGAAACACCATATATTTT.

As DNA, the CDR3 is TGTGCCAGCAGTTATCAGGGGGCAGGCCGGAACACTGAAGCTTTCTTT. Translating gives CASSYQGAGRNTEAFF. The rearrangement links TRBV6-5 to TRBJ1-1; TRBD1 matches at 8 bases. V shed 3 bases, J shed 1 base, and the junction held 7 bases outside the gene matches. Germline CDR1 reads MNHEY; CDR2 reads SVGAGI. There are 16 residues in the CDR3.

The rearrangement uses TRBV21-1 and TRBJ2-7; whether TRBD2, the table's D call, matches the DNA was not checked. TRBV21-1 is a pseudogene. The CDR3 runs to 14 residues. In DNA, the CDR3 is TGTGCCAGCAGCAAAGGCCCCCGGGGCTACGAGCAGTACTTC. Its translation: CASSKGPRGYEQYF.

The chain combines TRBV5-6 with TRBJ2-7; 13 bases are shared with TRBD2. This CDR3 region has 13 residues. V shed 4 bases and J 9 bases; nucleotides not matched to a gene: 4. Germline CDR1 SGHDT, CDR2 YYEEEE. CDR3 protein: CASSGLAGAVQYF. CDR3 DNA: TGTGCCAGCAGCGGACTAGCGGGGGCGGTGCAGTACTTC.

This chain connects TRBV9 to TRBJ2-3, with 8 bases fitting TRBD2. This CDR3 has 16 residues. CDR1 SGDLS and CDR2 YYNGEE come from the germline V gene. V was clipped by 3 bases and J by 8 bases; unmatched bases: 14. CDR3 protein: CASSARSGGPRVTQYF. CDR3 coding DNA: TGTGCCAGCAGCGCCCGGAGCGGGGGCCCGCGAGTTACGCAGTATTTT.

The V call is TRBV4-2, the J call TRBJ2-3; 8 positions match TRBD2. From germline, CDR1 is LGHNA and CDR2 YNFKEQ. The junction had 5 bases not matched to a gene; V was cut back by 0 bases and J by 0 bases. The CDR3 has 17 amino acids. CDR3 sequence reads: CASSQEKAGGSTDTQYF. The CDR3 nucleotides read TGTGCCAGCAGCCAAGAAAAGGCGGGGGGTAGCACAGATACGCAGTATTTT.

This clone was observed a handful of times. The chain joins TRBV5-4 to TRBJ2-3; 9 positions agree with TRBD1. Trimming took 4 bases from V and 5 from J; bases not matched to a gene: 2. The CDR3 sequence is 13 residues long. The germline CDR1 and CDR2 sequences are SGHNT and YYREEE (reference sequence). The CDR3 is CASSTGGIDTQYF. CDR3 coding DNA: TGTGCCAGCAGCACAGGGGGCATAGATACGCAGTATTTT.

This clone was detected only once. This sequence joins TRBV2 and TRBJ2-4; a weak D match, TRBD1 (5 bases). V dropped 3 bases and J dropped 8 bases, with 14 bases sitting between them. Germline V CDR1 and CDR2: SNHLY, FYNNEI. This CDR3 comprises 14 residues. This chain's CDR3 is CASSEYARVHIQYF. The CDR3 DNA reads TGTGCCAGCAGTGAGTATGCCAGGGTACACATTCAGTACTTC.

This chain joins TRBV21-1 and TRBJ2-3; the table's TRBD2 call for D was not verified on the DNA. TRBV21-1 is termed a pseudogene. This CDR3 spans 14 amino acids. This chain's CDR3 is CASLTSGQDDTQYF. The CDR3, as DNA: TGTGCCAGCCTTACTAGCGGACAGGACGATACGCAGTATTTT.

This clone is a singleton in its sample. The chain combines TRBV9 with TRBJ1-6; 7 nucleotides match TRBD1. There are 16 residues in the CDR3. V lost 3 bases, J lost 5 bases, and 8 bases stayed unmatched. Germline loops: CDR1 SGDLS, CDR2 YYNGEE. The CDR3 region is CASSERSGQHNSPLHF. DNA of the CDR3: TGTGCCAGCAGCGAAAGATCGGGACAGCATAATTCACCCCTCCACTTT.